This T cell receptor (beta chain) was observed in a study of identical twins. This clonotype was counted only a few times. TCRdb fed the 5' RACE reads into MiXCR, producing one record per CDR3 protein. Among some 1,600,000 distinct CDR3 sequences listed, about 32% were seen once. CDR1 is SGHRS, CDR2 YFSETQ, per germline. The CDR3 runs 14 residues. The V and J ends lost 4 bases and 0 bases respectively, with 9 bases between them. The sequence derives from a newborn girl in good health. The sample was cord blood. The rearrangement uses TRBV5-1 and TRBJ2-3; possibly TRBD1 for D (5 bases). This chain's CDR3 is CASSNRTSTDTQYF. In DNA form, the CDR3 reads TGCGCCAGCAGCAATCGGACAAGCACAGATACGCAGTATTTT.